The 27 T cell receptor beta chains reported below all come from one sample, sequenced in a study of blood T cell repertoires in COVID-19. TCRdb's copy holds only in-frame clones and misses some; the assay was immunoSEQ multiplex PCR. Of 300,000 to 400,000 clones in the sample, about 89% were seen once. Sequencing input: peripheral blood. The receptors were sampled from a woman in her 50s who had recovered from COVID-19.

In regard to this clone: In the same sample, other DNA sequences code for this CDR3. The chain links TRBV9 to TRBJ2-7, with a possible D match to TRBD1 (5 bases). Per the germline V gene, CDR1 is SGDLS and CDR2 is YYNGEE. This CDR3 region has 12 residues. Trimming removed 3 bases from V and 4 bases from J, with 8 bases in between. Here the CDR3 DNA reads TGTGCCAGCAGCGGGCAGGGTTACGAGCAGTACTTC. Its translation is CASSGQGYEQYF.

V gene TRBV9 combines with J gene TRBJ1-1, with D perhaps TRBD1 (6 bases). Trimming removed 7 bases at V and 4 bases at J, with 14 bases between. Germline-derived CDR1 and CDR2 are SGDLS and YYNGEE. CDR3 length: 13 amino acids. CDR3 region: CASGGARSTEAFF. The CDR3 DNA is TGTGCCAGCGGGGGGGCAAGAAGCACTGAAGCTTTCTTT.

The CDR3 loop is CATSVGAGVGTQYF. The CDR3 coding sequence is TGTGCCACCAGTGTAGGTGCGGGAGTGGGTACGCAGTATTTT. This chain uses TRBV24-1 with TRBJ2-3, with TRBD2 identical over 7 bases. The germline CDR1 and CDR2 sequences are KGHDR and SFDVKD. V shed 5 bases, J shed 8 bases, and the junction held 9 bases outside the gene matches. This CDR3 spans 14 amino acids.

The gene calls are TRBV14 and TRBJ2-7; a possible D gene is TRBD1 (6 bases). The V and J ends lost 4 bases and 5 bases respectively, with 12 bases between them. The germline V gene has CDR1 SGHDN and CDR2 FVKESK. The length of the CDR3 is 13 residues. The CDR3 region is CASSLNRANEQYF. DNA for the CDR3: TGTGCCAGCAGCCTCAACAGGGCCAACGAGCAGTACTTC.

This clone has only one observation. The genes are TRBV7-2 and TRBJ2-3, with unresolved D. V lost 1 base and J 6 bases, leaving 11 bases between the germline ends. Germline V CDR1 and CDR2: SGHTA, FQGNSA. This CDR3 is 14 amino acids long. The CDR3 nucleotides are TGTGCCAGCAGCTTAGTTGCCCTACTTGATACGCAGTATTTT. This translates into CASSLVALLDTQYF. Using reference TRBV7-2 and TRBJ2-3 for the parts outside the CDR3, the full variable domain is GAGVSQSPSNKVTEKGKDVELRCDPISGHTALYWYRQSLGQGLEFLIYFQGNSAPDKSGLPSDRFSAERTGGSVSTLTIQRTQQEDSAVYLCASSLVALLDTQYFGPGTRLTVL.

On this clone itself: In the same sample, other DNA sequences code for this CDR3. The chain has TRBV9 and TRBJ2-3; 8 positions agree with TRBD1. V shed 0 bases, J shed 2 bases, and the junction held 5 bases outside the gene matches. The germline gives CDR1 SGDLS, CDR2 YYNGEE. This CDR3 has 16 residues. The CDR3 bases are TGTGCCAGCAGCGTAGGACAGGGGAGGACCACAGATACGCAGTATTTT. Amino acid sequence: CASSVGQGRTTDTQYF.

The chain is built from TRBV4-3 and TRBJ2-2; no clear D. The CDR3 consists of 14 residues. In germline, CDR1 is LGHNA, CDR2 YSLEER. Trimming pared 0 bases from V and 6 bases from J, leaving 8 bases between. The CDR3 loop reads CASSQDNRAGELFF. The CDR3 region has the DNA TGCGCCAGCAGCCAAGATAACCGGGCCGGGGAGCTGTTTTTT.

This clone came up a few times. The chain couples TRBV29-1 to TRBJ1-1; D is possibly TRBD1 (5 bases). The length of the CDR3 is 14 residues. The V and J ends lost 4 bases and 2 bases respectively, with 14 bases between them. Germline CDR1 is SQVTM and CDR2 is ANQGSEA. CDR3 in amino acids: CSVAPRQTNTEAFF. In nucleotides, the CDR3 is TGCAGCGTTGCCCCCCGACAGACTAACACTGAAGCTTTCTTT.

The V call is TRBV7-9, the J call TRBJ2-1; D unclear. V lost 1 base and J 10 bases, leaving 8 bases between the germline ends. The CDR3 length is 12 residues. Germline CDR1 reads SEHNR; CDR2 reads FQNEAQ (reference sequence). CDR3 loop: CASSLVSWEQFF. In DNA form, the CDR3 reads TGTGCCAGCAGCTTAGTGAGTTGGGAGCAGTTCTTC.

The table lists this clone with a count of one. Other DNA sequences from this sample encode an identical CDR3 as well. The V and J genes are TRBV28 and TRBJ1-2; TRBD1 is a possible D gene (6 bases). Germline assignment: CDR1 MDHEN and CDR2 SYDVKM. This CDR3 has 11 residues. V lost 9 bases and J lost 2, with 7 bases in between. For the CDR3, the DNA is TGTGCCAGTGGACAGAACTATGGCTACACCTTC. This codes for CASGQNYGYTF.

This clone was detected only once. The rearrangement links TRBV28 to TRBJ1-6, with D perhaps TRBD1 (6 bases). V lost 3 bases and J lost 2, with 8 bases in between. CDR3 size: 15 residues. Germline CDR1 reads MDHEN; CDR2 reads SYDVKM. The chain's CDR3 is CASSFGGPYNSPLHF. CDR3 sequence (DNA): TGTGCCAGCAGTTTCGGGGGGCCCTATAATTCACCCCTCCACTTT.

The chain is built from TRBV5-4 and TRBJ2-7; D is possibly TRBD1 (5 bases). Trimming stripped 0 bases from V and 2 bases from J, with 9 bases between. This CDR3 contains 14 residues. Germline CDR1 SGHNT, CDR2 YYREEE (reference sequence). The CDR3 loop reads CASSLGGPPYEQYF. CDR3 nucleotides: TGTGCCAGCAGCTTGGGGGGCCCTCCCTACGAGCAGTACTTC.

In its sample, this clone was seen a few times. The rearrangement joins TRBV19 to TRBJ1-2; TRBD1 matches at 7 bases. Trimming removed 7 bases from V and 8 bases from J; junction bases left unmatched: 16. Germline-derived CDR1 and CDR2 are LNHDA and SQIVND (reference sequence). The CDR3 has 15 amino acids. CDR3 region: CASTLNHQTGRGYTF. As DNA, the CDR3 is TGTGCCAGTACGCTTAATCATCAGACAGGGCGAGGCTACACCTTC.

The rearrangement links TRBV11-2 to TRBJ1-3; 7 bases are shared with TRBD1. This CDR3 has 15 amino acids. With 2 bases clipped from V and 2 bases from J, the junction kept 3 bases outside the gene matches. The germline V gene has CDR1 SGHAT and CDR2 FQNNGV. CDR3 sequence (DNA): TGTGCCAGCAGCTTAACAGGGACAGCTGGAAACACCATATATTTT. The encoded protein is CASSLTGTAGNTIYF.

V is TRBV7-8 and J is TRBJ1-5, with TRBD1 identical over 9 bases. The CDR3 contains 12 residues. The junction had 3 bases not matched to a gene; V was cut back by 0 bases and J by 15 bases. Germline V gene data show CDR1 as SGHVS and CDR2 as FQNEAQ. The CDR3 is CASSLATGGLHF. CDR3 bases: TGTGCCAGCAGCTTAGCCACAGGGGGCCTGCATTTT.

About this clone itself: Additional DNA sequences in this sample encode the identical CDR3. The chain employs TRBV28 and TRBJ2-7; 9 positions match TRBD1. J was trimmed by 1 base and V by 5 bases; bases with no gene match: 3. CDR1 MDHEN and CDR2 SYDVKM come from the germline V gene. The CDR3 is 14 residues long. CDR3 nucleotides: TGTGCCAGCAGTCTGACAGGGGGGTCCTACGAGCAGTACTTC. It yields the protein CASSLTGGSYEQYF.

This clone was detected ten times or more. The V gene is TRBV5-4, the J gene TRBJ1-2; TRBD1 matches at 8 bases. Germline CDR1 reads SGHNT; CDR2 reads YYREEE (reference sequence). The junction had 8 bases not matched to a gene; V was cut back by 3 bases and J by 4 bases. The CDR3 contains 15 residues. The CDR3 sequence: CASSYGTGDPYGYTF. The CDR3 DNA is TGTGCCAGCAGCTACGGGACAGGCGATCCCTATGGCTACACCTTC.

The chain links TRBV6-5 to TRBJ1-6; D is ambiguous. Trimming pared 6 bases from V and 5 bases from J, leaving 8 bases between. The CDR3 is 13 residues long. The germline gives CDR1 MNHEY, CDR2 SVGAGI. The CDR3 region has the DNA TGTGCCAGCAGGGCGGAGAATAATTCACCCCTCCACTTT. Translated: CASRAENNSPLHF.

The CDR3 DNA reads as TGCAGCGTGGGGGGGCGGGTAAGTCACACTGAAGCTTTCTTT. Its translation is CSVGGRVSHTEAFF. The J gene is TRBJ1-1, the V gene TRBV29-1; perhaps TRBD1 as D (6 bases). V gave up 6 bases and J gave up 3 bases, with 17 bases separating them. Germline CDR1 is SQVTM and CDR2 is ANQGSEA. CDR3 length: 14 amino acids.

This sequence joins TRBV6-5 and TRBJ1-1; TRBD1 might be the D (5 bases). The CDR3 is 15 residues long. Between the trimmed V and J ends, which lost 2 bases and 4 bases, there was a span of 14 bases. In germline, CDR1 is MNHEY, CDR2 SVGAGI. In DNA, the CDR3 is TGTGCCAGCAGTTACGCGGCGGAAAGGGGCACTGAAGCTTTCTTT. Translation gives CASSYAAERGTEAFF.

V is TRBV6-2 or TRBV6-3 and J is TRBJ1-6; D might be TRBD1 (6 bases). V was cut by 2 bases and J by 14 bases, with 22 bases left in between. The CDR3 has 16 amino acids. CDR1 MNHEY and CDR2 SVGEGT come from the germline V gene. CDR3 sequence reads: CASSYPAGDGYRTLHF. The CDR3 region has the DNA TGTGCCAGCAGTTACCCGGCAGGGGACGGATATAGGACCCTCCACTTT.

The chain couples TRBV6-2 or TRBV6-3 to TRBJ2-7; D may be TRBD1 (5 bases). V lost 5 bases, J lost 1 base, and 15 bases lay in between. Germline V CDR1 and CDR2: MNHEY, SVGEGT. This CDR3 has 15 residues. CDR3 coding DNA: TGTGCCAGCAGTAACGACAGAATTACGTCCTACGAGCAGTACTTC. This translates into CASSNDRITSYEQYF.

The rearrangement uses TRBV4-3 and TRBJ2-1; the match to TRBD1 covers 9 bases. The CDR3 is made up of 18 amino acids. Germline CDR1 is LGHNA and CDR2 is YSLEER. Trimming at V came to 1 base and at J to 2 bases, leaving 9 bases not matched to a gene. In DNA, the CDR3 is TGCGCCAGCAGCCAAGTGTGGGGAGGACAGGGGACCTACAATGAGCAGTTCTTC. It encodes CASSQVWGGQGTYNEQFF.

This chain joins TRBV28 and TRBJ1-2, with unresolved D. The CDR3 sequence is 13 residues long. Between the trimmed V and J ends, which lost 5 bases and 6 bases, there was a span of 13 bases. Germline loops: CDR1 MDHEN, CDR2 SYDVKM. The chain's CDR3 is CASSPEGGNGYTF. DNA for the CDR3: TGTGCCAGCAGTCCGGAGGGAGGAAATGGCTACACCTTC.

This chain links TRBV6-5 with TRBJ2-7; 8 bases fit TRBD1. Per the germline V gene, CDR1 is MNHEY and CDR2 is SVGAGI. CDR3 length: 14 residues. The V segment lost 2 bases and the J segment 3 bases; nucleotides outside the gene matches: 3. The CDR3 loop reads CASSYGQGNYEQYF. CDR3 in DNA: TGTGCCAGCAGTTACGGACAGGGAAACTACGAGCAGTACTTC.

This chain joins TRBV5-1 and TRBJ1-4, with D maybe TRBD1 (6 bases). The germline V and J ends were trimmed by 4 bases and 5 bases, with 9 bases remaining between them. Germline values: CDR1 SGHRS, CDR2 YFSETQ. This CDR3 is built from 13 residues. The CDR3 is CASSLGQNEKLFF. In nucleotides, the CDR3 is TGCGCCAGCAGCCTAGGACAGAATGAAAAACTGTTTTTT.

V usage is TRBV4-3 and J usage is TRBJ1-1; D possibly corresponds to TRBD1 (5 bases). CDR3 length: 16 amino acids. V was trimmed by 0 bases and J by 1 base, leaving 12 bases between them. Germline V gives CDR1 LGHNA, CDR2 YSLEER. CDR3 bases: TGCGCCAGCAGCCAAGATCTTAGGACAAAGAACACTGAAGCTTTCTTT. Translation gives CASSQDLRTKNTEAFF.